Listed below are T cell receptor beta chains from one sample, sequenced in a study of neoadjuvant anti-PD-1 for oral cavity cancer. TCRdb keeps only in-frame clones here, not all; method: immunoSEQ multiplex PCR. The sample carries about 32,000 clones, roughly 80% recorded once. The sequencing used PBMCs, collected after nivolumab (anti-PD-1) treatment. These receptors all stem from a person between 40 and 80 years old with oral cavity squamous cell carcinoma. The CDR3 runs from the conserved cysteine through the conserved F or W. Fields, in order: V gene, J gene, clone size, CDR3 length, D gene, CDR3 protein, CDR3 DNA. A D gene is named only where the DNA matches it firmly. Clone size appears in some rows only: once, few, many, or a class for an expanded clone.

TRBV5-1	TRBJ2-1	medium-sized	15	TRBD1	CASSLAVQGAGEQFF	TGCGCCAGCAGCTTGGCGGTACAGGGGGCCGGTGAGCAGTTCTTC
TRBV30	TRBJ1-2	.	15	.	CAWSGTLDANYGYTF	TGTGCCTGGAGTGGGACACTCGACGCTAACTATGGCTACACCTTC
TRBV5-1	TRBJ2-5	.	15	TRBD1	CASSLSGQGSETQYF	TGCGCCAGCAGCTTGAGCGGACAGGGGAGTGAGACCCAGTACTTC
TRBV4-3	TRBJ2-1	.	15	.	CASSQQGRSYNEQFF	TGCGCCAGCAGCCAACAAGGACGGAGCTACAATGAGCAGTTCTTC
TRBV4-3	TRBJ1-1	.	15	.	CASSQAPNTNTEAFF	TGCGCCAGCAGCCAAGCACCGAACACTAACACTGAAGCTTTCTTT
TRBV6-1	TRBJ2-5	.	16	.	CASSEVWAGGEETQYF	TGTGCCAGCAGTGAAGTGTGGGCAGGTGGGGAAGAGACCCAGTACTTC
TRBV2	TRBJ1-1	.	17	TRBD1	CASSEARQGEWGTEAFF	TGTGCCAGCAGTGAAGCCCGACAGGGGGAGTGGGGCACTGAAGCTTTCTTT
TRBV2	TRBJ1-3	.	14	.	CASSVGNSGNTIYF	TGTGCCAGCAGTGTTGGCAACTCTGGAAACACCATATATTTT
TRBV14	TRBJ1-6	.	14	.	CASSQEVVGSPLHF	TGTGCCAGCAGCCAAGAAGTCGTGGGGTCACCCCTCCACTTT
TRBV15	TRBJ2-7	.	16	TRBD1	CATSRDKGTGVYEQYF	TGTGCCACCAGCAGAGATAAGGGGACAGGGGTCTACGAGCAGTACTTC
TRBV7-6	TRBJ2-3	.	16	TRBD2	CASSARPPGGSDTQYF	TGTGCCAGCAGCGCCCGGCCACCGGGGGGATCAGATACGCAGTATTTT
TRBV13	TRBJ2-7	.	13	.	CASSFASGSEQYF	TGTGCCAGCAGCTTCGCCTCGGGGTCCGAGCAGTACTTC
TRBV7-2	TRBJ1-1	few	15	.	CASSLGRGMDTEAFF	TGTGCCAGCAGCTTAGGTCGGGGCATGGACACTGAAGCTTTCTTT
TRBV5-1	TRBJ1-2	.	15	.	CASSPRGAQNYGYTF	TGCGCCAGCAGCCCCCGGGGGGCCCAAAACTATGGCTACACCTTC
TRBV19	TRBJ1-5	.	15	.	CASSIVRYSNQPQHF	TGTGCCAGTAGTATAGTCCGGTATAGCAATCAGCCCCAGCATTTT
TRBV4-3	TRBJ1-1	.	14	TRBD1	CASSQQTGGWEAFF	TGCGCCAGCAGCCAACAAACAGGGGGCTGGGAAGCTTTCTTT
TRBV5-6	TRBJ1-2	.	15	.	CASSSRAEANYGYTF	TGTGCCAGCAGCAGCCGAGCCGAAGCTAACTATGGCTACACCTTC
TRBV6-5	TRBJ1-1	.	12	.	CASGHMNTEAFF	TGTGCCAGTGGCCACATGAACACTGAAGCTTTCTTT
TRBV14	TRBJ2-7	.	15	TRBD1	CASSQHRGSNYEQYF	TGTGCCAGCAGCCAACACAGGGGGTCGAACTACGAGCAGTACTTC
TRBV30	TRBJ1-4	once	14	.	CAWSVGGANEKLFF	TGTGCCTGGAGCGTAGGGGGGGCAAATGAAAAACTGTTTTTT
TRBV27	TRBJ2-1	once	16	.	CASSYPGWRAFNEQFF	TGTGCCAGCAGTTACCCTGGGTGGAGGGCTTTCAATGAGCAGTTCTTC
TRBV28	TRBJ2-7	.	18	TRBD1	CASSLGTGLGTSSYEQYF	TGTGCCAGCAGTTTAGGGACAGGATTGGGAACTAGCTCCTACGAGCAGTACTTC
TRBV2	TRBJ2-7	few	15	TRBD2	CASSRTSGETYEQYF	TGTGCCAGCAGTCGGACTAGCGGGGAAACCTACGAGCAGTACTTC